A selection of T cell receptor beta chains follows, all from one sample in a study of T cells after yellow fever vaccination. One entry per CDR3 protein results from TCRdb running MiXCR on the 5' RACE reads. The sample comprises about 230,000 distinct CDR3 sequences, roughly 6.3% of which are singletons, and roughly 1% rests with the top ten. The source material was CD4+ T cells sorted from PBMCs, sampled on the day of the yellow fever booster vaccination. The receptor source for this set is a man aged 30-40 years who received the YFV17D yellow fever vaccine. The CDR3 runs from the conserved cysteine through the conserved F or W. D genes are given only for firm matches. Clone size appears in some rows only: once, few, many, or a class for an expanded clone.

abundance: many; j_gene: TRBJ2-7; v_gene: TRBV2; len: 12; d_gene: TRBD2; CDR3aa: CGGTSGTYEQYF; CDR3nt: TGCGGCGGGACTAGCGGAACCTACGAGCAGTACTTC
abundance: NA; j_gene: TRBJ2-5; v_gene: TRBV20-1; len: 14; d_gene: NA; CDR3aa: CSGAGGGPQETQYF; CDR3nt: TGCAGTGGGGCCGGAGGCGGGCCCCAAGAGACCCAGTACTTC
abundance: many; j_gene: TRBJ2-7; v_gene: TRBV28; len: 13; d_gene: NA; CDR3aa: CASSLSHSYEQYF; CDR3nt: TGTGCCAGCAGTTTGTCCCACTCCTACGAGCAGTACTTC
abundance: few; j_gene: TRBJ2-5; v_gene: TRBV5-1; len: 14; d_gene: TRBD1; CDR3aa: CASSYWTGEETQYF; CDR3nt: TGCGCCAGCAGCTACTGGACAGGGGAGGAGACCCAGTACTTC
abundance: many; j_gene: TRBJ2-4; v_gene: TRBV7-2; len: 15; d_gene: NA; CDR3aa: CASSQTRVAKNIQYF; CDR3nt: TGTGCCAGCAGCCAGACGCGGGTAGCCAAAAACATTCAGTACTTC
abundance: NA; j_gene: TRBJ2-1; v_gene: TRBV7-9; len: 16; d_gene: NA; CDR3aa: CASSLERRVSYNEQFF; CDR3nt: TGTGCCAGCAGCTTAGAAAGGCGAGTCTCCTACAATGAGCAGTTCTTC
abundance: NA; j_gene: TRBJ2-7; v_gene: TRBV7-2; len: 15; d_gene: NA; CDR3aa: CASSSSFPVPYEQYF; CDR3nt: TGTGCCAGCAGCTCATCCTTTCCGGTCCCCTACGAGCAGTACTTC
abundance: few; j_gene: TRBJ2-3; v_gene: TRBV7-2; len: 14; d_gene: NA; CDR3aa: CASSFAGSTDTQYF; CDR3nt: TGTGCCAGCAGCTTTGCGGGTAGCACAGATACGCAGTATTTT
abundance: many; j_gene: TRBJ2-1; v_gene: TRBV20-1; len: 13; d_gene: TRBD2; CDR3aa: CSVASGNYNEQFF; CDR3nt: TGCAGTGTGGCTAGCGGAAACTACAATGAGCAGTTCTTC
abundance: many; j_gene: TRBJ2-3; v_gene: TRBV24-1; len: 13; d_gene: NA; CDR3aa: CATSDPSTDTQYF; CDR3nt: TGTGCCACCAGTGACCCTAGCACAGATACGCAGTATTTT
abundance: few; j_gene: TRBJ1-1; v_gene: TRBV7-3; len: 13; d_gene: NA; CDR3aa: CASSQGSDTEAFF; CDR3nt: TGTGCCAGCAGCCAAGGGTCCGACACTGAAGCTTTCTTT
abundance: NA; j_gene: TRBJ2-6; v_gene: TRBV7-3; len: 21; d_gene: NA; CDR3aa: CASSLRFFWSTTSSGANVLTF; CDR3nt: TGTGCCAGCAGCTTAAGGTTTTTTTGGAGTACCACCAGCTCTGGGGCCAACGTCCTGACTTTC
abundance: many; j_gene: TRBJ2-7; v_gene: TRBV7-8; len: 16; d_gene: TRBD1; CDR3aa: CASSLAGDRGRYEQYF; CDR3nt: TGTGCCAGCAGCTTAGCGGGGGACAGGGGTAGATACGAGCAGTACTTC
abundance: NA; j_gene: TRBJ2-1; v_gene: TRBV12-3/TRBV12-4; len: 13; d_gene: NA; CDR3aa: CATGRSSYNEQFF; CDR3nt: TGTGCCACGGGACGGAGCTCCTACAATGAGCAGTTCTTC
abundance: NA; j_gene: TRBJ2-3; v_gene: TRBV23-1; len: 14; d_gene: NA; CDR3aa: CASSQSGPTDTQYF; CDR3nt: TGCGCCAGCAGTCAATCAGGGCCGACAGATACGCAGTATTTT
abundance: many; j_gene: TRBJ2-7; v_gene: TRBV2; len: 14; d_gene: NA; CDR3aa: CASRATWTNYEQYF; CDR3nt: TGTGCCAGCAGAGCGACATGGACAAACTACGAGCAGTACTTC
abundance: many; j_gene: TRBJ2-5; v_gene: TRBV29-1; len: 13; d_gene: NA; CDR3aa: CSVELGVGETQYF; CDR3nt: TGCAGCGTTGAATTGGGGGTAGGGGAGACCCAGTACTTC
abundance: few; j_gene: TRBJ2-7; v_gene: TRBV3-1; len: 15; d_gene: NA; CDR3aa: CASSPALDSSYEQYF; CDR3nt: TGTGCCAGCAGCCCCGCACTCGACTCTTCCTACGAGCAGTACTTC
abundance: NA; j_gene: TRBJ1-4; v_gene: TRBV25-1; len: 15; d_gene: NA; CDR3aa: CASSQGLGNREKLFF; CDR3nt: TGTGCCAGCAGTCAAGGGTTGGGGAATCGAGAAAAACTGTTTTTT
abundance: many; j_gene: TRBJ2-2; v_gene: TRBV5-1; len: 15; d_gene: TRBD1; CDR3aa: CASSYLQGDDGELFF; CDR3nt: TGCGCCAGCAGCTACCTACAGGGGGACGACGGGGAGCTGTTTTTT
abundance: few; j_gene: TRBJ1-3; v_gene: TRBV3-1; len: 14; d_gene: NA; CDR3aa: CASSHGGDGNTIYF; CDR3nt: TGTGCCAGCAGCCATGGAGGGGACGGAAACACCATATATTTT
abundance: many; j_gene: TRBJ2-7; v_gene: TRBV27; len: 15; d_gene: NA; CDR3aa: CASSREGVGVSEQYF; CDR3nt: TGTGCCAGCAGCCGAGAGGGAGTCGGTGTGAGCGAGCAGTACTTC
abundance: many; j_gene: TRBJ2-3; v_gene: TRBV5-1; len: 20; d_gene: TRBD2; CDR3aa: CASSLSLALTSGRARDTQYF; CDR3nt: TGCGCCAGCAGCTTGTCTCTCGCCCTGACTAGCGGGAGGGCCAGGGATACGCAGTATTTT
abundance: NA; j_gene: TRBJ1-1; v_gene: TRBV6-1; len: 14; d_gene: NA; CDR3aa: CASSTQGPNTEAFF; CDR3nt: TGTGCCAGCAGTACACAGGGACCCAACACTGAAGCTTTCTTT
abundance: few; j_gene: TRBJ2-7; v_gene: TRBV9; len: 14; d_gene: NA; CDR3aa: CASSHRADPYEQYF; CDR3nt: TGTGCCAGCAGCCATCGGGCGGACCCCTACGAGCAGTACTTC
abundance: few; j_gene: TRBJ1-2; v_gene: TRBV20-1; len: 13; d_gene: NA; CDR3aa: CSAHRGGTAGYTF; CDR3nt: TGCAGTGCCCACCGCGGGGGGACCGCTGGCTACACCTTC
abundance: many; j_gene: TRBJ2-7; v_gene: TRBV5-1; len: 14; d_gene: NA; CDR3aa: CASSLELVVGEQYF; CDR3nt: TGCGCCAGCAGCTTGGAACTAGTGGTAGGCGAGCAGTACTTC
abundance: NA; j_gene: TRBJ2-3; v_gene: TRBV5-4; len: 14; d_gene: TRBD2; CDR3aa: CASSKREGPDTQYF; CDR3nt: TGTGCCAGCAGTAAGCGGGAGGGCCCGGATACGCAGTATTTT
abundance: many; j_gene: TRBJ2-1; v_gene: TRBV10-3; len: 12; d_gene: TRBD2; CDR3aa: CASGGPRNEQFF; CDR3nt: TGTGCCTCGGGAGGGCCAAGGAATGAGCAGTTCTTC
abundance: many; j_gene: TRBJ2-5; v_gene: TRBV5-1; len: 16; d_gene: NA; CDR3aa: CASRSYTAVNSETQYF; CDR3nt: TGCGCCAGCAGGTCCTACACCGCAGTCAATTCAGAGACCCAGTACTTC
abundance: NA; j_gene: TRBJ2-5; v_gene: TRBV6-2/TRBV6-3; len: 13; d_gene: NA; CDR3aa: CASKPGFRETQYF; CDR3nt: TGTGCCAGCAAGCCGGGGTTCCGAGAGACCCAGTACTTC
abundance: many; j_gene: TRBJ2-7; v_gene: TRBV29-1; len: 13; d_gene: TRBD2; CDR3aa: CSVGTSGSREQYF; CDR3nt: TGCAGCGTTGGCACTAGCGGGAGTCGCGAGCAGTACTTC
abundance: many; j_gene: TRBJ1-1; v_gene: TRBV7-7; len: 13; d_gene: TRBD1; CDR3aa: CASSSDRGTEAFF; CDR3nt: TGTGCCAGCAGCTCGGACAGGGGGACTGAAGCTTTCTTT
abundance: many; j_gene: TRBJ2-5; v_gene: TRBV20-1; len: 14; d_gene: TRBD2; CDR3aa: CSAVGGGATETQYF; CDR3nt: TGCAGTGCCGTAGGCGGGGGAGCAACTGAGACCCAGTACTTC
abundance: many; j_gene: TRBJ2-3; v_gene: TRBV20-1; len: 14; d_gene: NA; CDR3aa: CSGRGTWVTDTQYF; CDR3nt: TGCAGTGGGAGGGGCACTTGGGTCACAGATACGCAGTATTTT
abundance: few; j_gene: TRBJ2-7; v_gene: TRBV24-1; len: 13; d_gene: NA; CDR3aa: CATEDSFSYEQYF; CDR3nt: TGTGCCACCGAGGACTCTTTCTCCTACGAGCAGTACTTC
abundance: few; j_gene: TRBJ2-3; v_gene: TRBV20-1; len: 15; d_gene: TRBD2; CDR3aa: CSASDAGGFTDTQYF; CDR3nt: TGCAGTGCTAGTGACGCGGGAGGTTTCACAGATACGCAGTATTTT
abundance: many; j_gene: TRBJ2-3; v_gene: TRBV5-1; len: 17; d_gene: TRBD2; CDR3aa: CASSYGRTSTSRDTQYF; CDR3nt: TGCGCCAGCAGCTATGGTAGGACTAGCACCTCGAGGGATACGCAGTATTTT
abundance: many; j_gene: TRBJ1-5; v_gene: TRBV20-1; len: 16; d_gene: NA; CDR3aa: CSAREALFYSNQPQHF; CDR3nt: TGCAGTGCTAGAGAGGCACTTTTCTATAGCAATCAGCCCCAGCATTTT
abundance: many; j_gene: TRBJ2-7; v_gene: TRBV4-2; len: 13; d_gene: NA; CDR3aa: CASSQESRGEQYF; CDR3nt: TGTGCCAGCAGCCAAGAATCTAGAGGCGAGCAGTACTTC
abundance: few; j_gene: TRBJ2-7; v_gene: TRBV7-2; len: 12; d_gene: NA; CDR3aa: CASAVPRDEQYF; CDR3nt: TGTGCCAGCGCGGTGCCCAGAGACGAGCAGTACTTC
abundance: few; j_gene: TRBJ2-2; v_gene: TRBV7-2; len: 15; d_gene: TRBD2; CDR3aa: CASSSSGKLAGELFF; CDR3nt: TGTGCCAGCAGCTCAAGCGGGAAGCTCGCCGGGGAGCTGTTTTTT
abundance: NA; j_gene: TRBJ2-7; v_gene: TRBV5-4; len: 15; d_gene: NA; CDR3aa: CASSLGSGLSYEQYF; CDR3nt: TGTGCCAGCAGCTTGGGTTCAGGGCTTTCCTACGAGCAGTACTTC
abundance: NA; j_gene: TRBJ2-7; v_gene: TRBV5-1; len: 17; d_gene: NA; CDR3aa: CASSLVGSGTGIYEQYF; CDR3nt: TGCGCCAGCAGCTTGGTTGGGAGCGGCACGGGAATCTACGAGCAGTACTTC
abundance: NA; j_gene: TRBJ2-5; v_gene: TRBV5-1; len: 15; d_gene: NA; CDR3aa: CASSPKSRRQETQYF; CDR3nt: TGCGCCAGCAGCCCCAAGTCCAGGCGACAAGAGACCCAGTACTTC
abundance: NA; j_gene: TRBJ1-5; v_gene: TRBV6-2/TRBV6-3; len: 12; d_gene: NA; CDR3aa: CASSTSNQPQHF; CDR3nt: TGTGCCAGCAGTACGTCCAATCAGCCCCAGCATTTT
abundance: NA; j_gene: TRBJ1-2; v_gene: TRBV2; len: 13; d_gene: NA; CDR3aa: CASSVAGNYGYTF; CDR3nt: TGTGCCAGCAGTGTCGCGGGAAACTATGGCTACACCTTC
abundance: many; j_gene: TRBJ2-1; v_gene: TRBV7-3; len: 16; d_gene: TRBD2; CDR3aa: CASSLAGAPRPNEQFF; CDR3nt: TGTGCCAGCAGCTTAGCGGGAGCACCACGCCCTAATGAGCAGTTCTTC
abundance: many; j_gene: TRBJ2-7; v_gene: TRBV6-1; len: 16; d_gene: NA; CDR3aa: CASSAAVGSTSYEQYF; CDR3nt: TGTGCCAGCAGTGCGGCTGTGGGTAGCACTTCGTACGAGCAGTACTTC
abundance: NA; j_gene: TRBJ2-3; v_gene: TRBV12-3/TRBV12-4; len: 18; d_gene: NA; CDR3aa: CTCSLDPGGLAGTDTQYF; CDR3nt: TGTACCTGCAGTTTAGATCCGGGTGGGCTAGCAGGCACAGATACGCAGTATTTT
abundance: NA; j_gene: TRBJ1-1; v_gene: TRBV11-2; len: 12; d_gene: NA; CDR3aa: CASSPSVGEAFF; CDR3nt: TGTGCCAGCAGCCCCTCAGTTGGGGAGGCTTTCTTT
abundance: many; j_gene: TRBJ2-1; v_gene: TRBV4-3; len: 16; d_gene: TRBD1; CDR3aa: CASSNPRQGRYNEQFF; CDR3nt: TGCGCCAGCAGCAACCCACGACAGGGCCGGTACAATGAGCAGTTCTTC
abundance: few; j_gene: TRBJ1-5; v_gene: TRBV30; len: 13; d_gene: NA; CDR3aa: CAWSGEGNQPQHF; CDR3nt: TGTGCCTGGAGTGGGGAGGGCAATCAGCCCCAGCATTTT
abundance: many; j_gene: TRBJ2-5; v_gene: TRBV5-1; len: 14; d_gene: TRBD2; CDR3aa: CASSSLAGEETQYF; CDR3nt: TGCGCCAGCAGCTCACTAGCGGGGGAAGAGACCCAGTACTTC
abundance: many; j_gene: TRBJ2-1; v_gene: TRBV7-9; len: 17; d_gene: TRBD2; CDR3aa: CASSLALSGTTYNEQFF; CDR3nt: TGTGCCAGCAGCTTAGCTCTTAGCGGGACGACCTACAATGAGCAGTTCTTC
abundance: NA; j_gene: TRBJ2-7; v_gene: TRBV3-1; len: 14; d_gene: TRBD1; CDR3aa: CASSEQGVFYEQYF; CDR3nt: TGTGCCAGCAGCGAACAGGGGGTGTTCTACGAGCAGTACTTC
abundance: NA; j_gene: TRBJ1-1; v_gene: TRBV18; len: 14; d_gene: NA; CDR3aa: CASSRGGAVAEAFF; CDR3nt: TGTGCCAGCTCTAGGGGGGGGGCTGTCGCTGAAGCTTTCTTT
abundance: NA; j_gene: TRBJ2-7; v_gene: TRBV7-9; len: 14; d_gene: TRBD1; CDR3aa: CASRPTGGSYEQYF; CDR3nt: TGTGCCAGCAGACCAACAGGGGGCTCCTACGAGCAGTACTTC
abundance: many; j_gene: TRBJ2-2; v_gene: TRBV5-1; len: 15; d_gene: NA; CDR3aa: CASTPAPSDTGELFF; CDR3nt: TGCGCCAGCACGCCAGCACCGTCAGACACCGGGGAGCTGTTTTTT